The 25 T cell receptor beta chains listed next were all sequenced from one sample in a study of graft-versus-host responses after intestinal transplantation. The repertoire was sequenced with immunoSEQ multiplex PCR; TCRdb's copy has only in-frame clones and lacks some. The sample holds under 100,000 clones, just under 95% seen once. Which antigens these TCRs recognize remains unknown. The sample here was unstimulated CD8+ T cells sorted from spleen or lymph node cells, taken before transplant. The receptors were sampled from a human donor who was the organ donor for an intestinal transplant.

The rearrangement links TRBV2 to TRBJ1-6; 8 bases are a match to TRBD1. CDR3 size: 18 residues. The junction had 16 bases not matched to a gene; V was cut back by 5 bases and J by 7 bases. From germline, CDR1 is SNHLY and CDR2 FYNNEI. CDR3 nucleotides: TGTGCCAGCAGTCGGATGCCTTCCGGACAGGGTTGGAATTCACCCCTCCACTTT. Amino acids: CASSRMPSGQGWNSPLHF.

About this clone: This specimen includes other DNA sequences encoding the same CDR3. The CDR3: CASSPTGLARHEQYF. The DNA for the CDR3 is TGTGCCAGCAGCCCGACGGGACTAGCCAGGCACGAGCAGTACTTC. The chain has TRBV6-5 and TRBJ2-7; 9 nucleotides align to TRBD2. The trim removed 6 bases at V and 5 bases at J, leaving 11 bases unmatched. This CDR3 region has 15 residues. The germline V gene has CDR1 MNHEY and CDR2 SVGAGI.

V and J are TRBV4-3 and TRBJ2-7; 8 positions agree with TRBD2. This CDR3 is 19 amino acids long. Germline V lookup: CDR1 LGHNA, CDR2 YSLEER. V lost 0 bases to trimming and J lost 4 bases; unmatched junction nucleotides: 17. The CDR3 spells CASSQDRGPSGGLWYEQYF. The CDR3 DNA follows: TGCGCCAGCAGCCAAGATCGGGGACCAAGCGGGGGACTTTGGTACGAGCAGTACTTC.

The chain has TRBV27 and TRBJ2-3; 7 bases fit TRBD2. From germline, CDR1 is MNHEY and CDR2 SMNVEV (reference sequence). Germline trimming cut 5 bases from V and 2 bases from J; bases unmatched to any gene: 7. This CDR3 comprises 15 residues. CDR3 nucleotides: TGTGCCAGCAGTCCCACAGCGGGGTCCACAGATACGCAGTATTTT. Protein product: CASSPTAGSTDTQYF.

This rearrangement joins TRBV7-2 to TRBJ2-2; D is unclear. This CDR3 is 12 amino acids long. Germline assignment: CDR1 SGHTA and CDR2 FQGNSA. Between the trimmed V and J ends, which lost 6 bases and 3 bases, there was a span of 5 bases. CDR3: CASSPYTGELFF. For the CDR3, the DNA is TGTGCCAGCAGTCCATACACCGGGGAGCTGTTTTTT.

The table lists this clone with a count of one. The rearrangement links TRBV27 to TRBJ1-1, with a possible D match to TRBD1 (6 bases). The germline V gene has CDR1 MNHEY and CDR2 SMNVEV (reference sequence). The CDR3 contains 13 residues. V was shortened by 3 bases and J by 8 bases, with 13 bases between the two germline ends. CDR3 amino acids: CASSFHRQAEAFF. For the CDR3, the DNA is TGTGCCAGCAGTTTCCACAGACAGGCAGAAGCTTTCTTT.

This chain joins TRBV10-3 and TRBJ2-6; tentative D call: TRBD1 (5 bases). V was trimmed by 8 bases and J by 4 bases, leaving 18 bases between them. The germline V gene has CDR1 ENHRY and CDR2 SYGVKD. The CDR3 extends over 16 amino acids. In nucleotides, the CDR3 is TGTGCCATCGGCGGCAATACAGGATCCGGGGCCAACGTCCTGACTTTC. Protein sequence: CAIGGNTGSGANVLTF.

The chain couples TRBV4-1 to TRBJ2-2; TRBD2 matches 8 bases. Germline assignment: CDR1 MGHRA and CDR2 YSYEKL. The J segment lost 7 bases and the V segment lost 0 bases, leaving 7 bases of the junction unmatched. This CDR3 spans 16 amino acids. CDR3 loop: CASSQEFRGGLGELFF. Written as DNA, the CDR3 is TGCGCCAGCAGCCAAGAATTTCGGGGGGGACTCGGGGAGCTGTTTTTT.

This chain links TRBV9 with TRBJ1-2; unclear D gene. Germline CDR1 and CDR2: SGDLS and YYNGEE. V was shortened by 1 base and J by 2 bases, with 6 bases between the two germline ends. The CDR3 contains 13 residues. The CDR3 sequence is CASSVRRNYGYTF. As DNA, the CDR3 is TGTGCCAGCAGCGTAAGGCGGAACTATGGCTACACCTTC. Combining the CDR3 with reference TRBV9 and TRBJ1-2 gives the whole variable domain DSGVTQTPKHLITATGQRVTLRCSPRSGDLSVYWYQQSLDQGLQFLIQYYNGEERAKGNILERFSAQQFPDLHSELNLSSLELGDSALYFCASSVRRNYGYTFGSGTRLTVV.

This chain's CDR3 is CASSPRGESNQPQHF. The CDR3 DNA reads TGTGCCAGCAGCCCCAGGGGGGAGAGCAATCAGCCCCAGCATTTT. The chain is built from TRBV4-2 and TRBJ1-5; 7 bases match TRBD1. Per the germline V gene, CDR1 is LGHNA and CDR2 is YNFKEQ. J was trimmed by 1 base and V by 4 bases; bases with no gene match: 4. The CDR3 is 15 residues long.

The V gene is TRBV28, the J gene TRBJ2-5; D remains ambiguous. The CDR3 has 12 amino acids. The ends were cut back, 3 bases at V and 2 bases at J, with 4 bases in the middle. Germline CDR1 reads MDHEN; CDR2 reads SYDVKM. The CDR3 region is CASSFNQETQYF. CDR3 coding DNA: TGTGCCAGCAGTTTCAATCAAGAGACCCAGTACTTC. Based on the CDR3 plus reference TRBV28 and TRBJ2-5, the full variable domain is DVKVTQSSRYLVKRTGEKVFLECVQDMDHENMFWYRQDPGLGLRLIYFSYDVKMKEKGDIPEGYSVSREKKERFSLILESASTNQTSMYLCASSFNQETQYFGPGTRLLVL.

The chain carries TRBV27 and TRBJ2-7; 7 bases map to TRBD1. This CDR3 contains 13 residues. J lost 3 bases, V lost 3 bases, and 2 bases had no gene match. Germline CDR1 is MNHEY and CDR2 is SMNVEV (reference sequence). The CDR3 DNA sequence: TGTGCCAGCAGTTTTGCAGGGGGCTACGAGCAGTACTTC. The encoded protein is CASSFAGGYEQYF.

V usage is TRBV5-4 and J usage is TRBJ2-2; 9 bases fit TRBD2. Per germline, CDR1 SGHNT and CDR2 YYREEE (reference sequence). This CDR3 region has 15 residues. With V trimmed by 4 bases and J by 6 bases, 7 bases remained unmatched. The CDR3 DNA reads TGTGCCAGCAGCCAGGCGGGAGGGGTTCCCGGGGAGCTGTTTTTT. It is translated as CASSQAGGVPGELFF. Combining the CDR3 with reference TRBV5-4 and TRBJ2-2 gives the whole variable domain ETGVTQSPTHLIKTRGQQVTLRCSSQSGHNTVSWYQQALGQGPQFIFQYYREEENGRGNFPPRFSGLQFPNYSSELNVNALELDDSALYLCASSQAGGVPGELFFGEGSRLTVL.

The V and J genes are TRBV27 and TRBJ1-2; 8 bases match TRBD1. The CDR3 consists of 11 residues. Germline trimming cut 8 bases from V and 7 bases from J; bases unmatched to any gene: 3. From germline, CDR1 is MNHEY and CDR2 SMNVEV (reference sequence). This CDR3 is CASRQGLGYTF. DNA for the CDR3: TGTGCCAGCCGACAGGGGCTTGGCTACACCTTC.

J is TRBJ1-5 and V is TRBV5-7, with D maybe TRBD1 (6 bases). Being an ORF, TRBV5-7 has a function that is uncertain. Trimming left V 0 bases short and J 5 bases short, with 15 bases between. The CDR3 extends over 16 amino acids. As DNA, the CDR3 is TGTGCCAGCAGCTTGGAGGACAGCCTTGGAGATCAGCCCCAGCATTTT. Its translation: CASSLEDSLGDQPQHF.

The chain carries TRBV7-9 and TRBJ2-7; 8 positions match TRBD2. The CDR3 contains 14 residues. The V and J ends lost 5 bases and 3 bases, in that order; junction bases with no gene match: 6. Per germline, CDR1 SEHNR and CDR2 FQNEAQ (reference sequence). CDR3: CASSPTSVSYEQYF. For the CDR3, the DNA is TGTGCCAGCAGCCCGACTAGCGTGAGCTACGAGCAGTACTTC.

The CDR3, as DNA: TGTGCCAGCAGTTTCGGACAGGGGTTAGAAAAACTGTTTTTT. Protein: CASSFGQGLEKLFF. The rearrangement joins TRBV28 to TRBJ1-4; 9 bases are a match to TRBD1. CDR1 MDHEN and CDR2 SYDVKM come from the germline V gene. Trimming removed 3 bases from V and 8 bases from J; junction bases left unmatched: 4. This CDR3 has 14 residues.

This chain links TRBV7-8 with TRBJ2-5, with D unresolved. CDR1 is SGHVS and CDR2 is FQNEAQ in the germline V gene. The CDR3 is 11 amino acids. The germline V and J ends were trimmed by 2 bases and 11 bases, with 9 bases remaining between them. The CDR3 protein is CASSLNLMQYF. DNA for the CDR3: TGTGCCAGCAGCTTAAACTTAATGCAGTACTTC.

The rearrangement joins TRBV4-3 to TRBJ2-1; 9 nucleotides align to TRBD2. The J segment lost 0 bases and the V segment lost 1 base, leaving 1 base of the junction unmatched. Germline V gene sequence: CDR1 LGHNA, CDR2 YSLEER. CDR3 length equals 16 residues. The CDR3: CASSQGRGGSYNEQFF. In nucleotides, the CDR3 is TGCGCCAGCAGCCAAGGGCGGGGGGGCTCCTACAATGAGCAGTTCTTC.

J is TRBJ2-1 and V is TRBV6-5, with a tentative D call TRBD1 (5 bases). Germline-derived CDR1 and CDR2 are MNHEY and SVGAGI. The CDR3 runs 15 residues. V gave up 6 bases and J gave up 0 bases, with 12 bases separating them. CDR3 residues: CASSQRQSSYNEQFF. In nucleotides, the CDR3 is TGTGCCAGCAGCCAGAGACAGAGCTCCTACAATGAGCAGTTCTTC.

The chain couples TRBV28 to TRBJ2-7; the D gene is possibly TRBD2 (6 bases). This CDR3 has 13 amino acids. V was shortened by 7 bases and J by 4 bases, with 14 bases between the two germline ends. Germline values: CDR1 MDHEN, CDR2 SYDVKM. The CDR3 DNA follows: TGTGCCAGCATGGAGGGTTTCGAGTACGAGCAGTACTTC. Translating gives CASMEGFEYEQYF. The full variable domain, its missing parts supplied by reference TRBV28 and TRBJ2-7, is DVKVTQSSRYLVKRTGEKVFLECVQDMDHENMFWYRQDPGLGLRLIYFSYDVKMKEKGDIPEGYSVSREKKERFSLILESASTNQTSMYLCASMEGFEYEQYFGPGTRLTVT.

V is TRBV7-6 and J is TRBJ2-3; 7 nucleotides match TRBD2. The V and J ends lost 2 bases and 3 bases, in that order; junction bases with no gene match: 5. The CDR3 spans 15 residues. Germline-derived CDR1 and CDR2 are SGHVS and FNYEAQ. The chain's CDR3 is CASSLTGGSTDTQYF. The DNA of the CDR3 is TGTGCCAGCAGCTTAACCGGGGGGTCTACAGATACGCAGTATTTT.

CDR3 sequence reads: CASSERVAGLTGELFF. CDR3 in DNA: TGTGCCAGCAGTGAAAGGGTAGCGGGGCTCACCGGGGAGCTGTTTTTT. The chain recombines TRBV6-1 with TRBJ2-2; TRBD2 aligns across 8 bases. The CDR3 spans 16 residues. The V gene's germline CDR1 is MNHNS and CDR2 SASEGT. Losses at the gene ends were 2 bases for V and 4 bases for J; bases not matched to a gene: 6.

The rearrangement joins TRBV27 to TRBJ1-1; 10 nucleotides align to TRBD1. The CDR3 spans 12 residues. Germline CDR1 reads MNHEY; CDR2 reads SMNVEV (reference sequence). Losses at the gene ends were 10 bases for V and 6 bases for J; bases not matched to a gene: 5. In DNA, the CDR3 is TGTGCCACGAGACAGGGGGCAGCTGAAGCTTTCTTT. Amino acid sequence: CATRQGAAEAFF.

V usage is TRBV4-1 and J usage is TRBJ2-3, with 7 bases matching TRBD2. The V segment lost 7 bases and the J segment 6 bases; nucleotides outside the gene matches: 13. The CDR3 consists of 15 residues. Germline loops: CDR1 MGHRA, CDR2 YSYEKL. This chain's CDR3 is CASTGSSGLADTQYF. CDR3 nucleotide sequence: TGCGCCAGCACCGGGTCTAGCGGATTGGCGGATACGCAGTATTTT.